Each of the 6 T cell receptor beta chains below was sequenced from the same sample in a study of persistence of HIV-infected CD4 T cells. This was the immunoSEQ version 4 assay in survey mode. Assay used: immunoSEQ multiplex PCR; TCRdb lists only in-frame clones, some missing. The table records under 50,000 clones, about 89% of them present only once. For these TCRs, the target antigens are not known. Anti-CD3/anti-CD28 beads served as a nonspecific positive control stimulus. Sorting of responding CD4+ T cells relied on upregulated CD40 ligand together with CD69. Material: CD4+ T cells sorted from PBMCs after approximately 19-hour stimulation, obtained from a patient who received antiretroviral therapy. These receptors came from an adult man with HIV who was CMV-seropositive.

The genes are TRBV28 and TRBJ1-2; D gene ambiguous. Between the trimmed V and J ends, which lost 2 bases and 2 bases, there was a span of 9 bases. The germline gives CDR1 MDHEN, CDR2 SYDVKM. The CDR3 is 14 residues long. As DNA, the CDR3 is TGTGCCAGCAGTTTACCCGGGCTAAACTATGGCTACACCTTC. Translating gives CASSLPGLNYGYTF.

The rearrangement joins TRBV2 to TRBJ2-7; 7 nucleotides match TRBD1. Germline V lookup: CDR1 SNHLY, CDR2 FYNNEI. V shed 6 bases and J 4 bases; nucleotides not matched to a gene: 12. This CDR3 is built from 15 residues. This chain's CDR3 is CASRGSRDSAYEQYF. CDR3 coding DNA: TGTGCCAGCAGGGGATCCCGGGACAGCGCATACGAGCAGTACTTC.

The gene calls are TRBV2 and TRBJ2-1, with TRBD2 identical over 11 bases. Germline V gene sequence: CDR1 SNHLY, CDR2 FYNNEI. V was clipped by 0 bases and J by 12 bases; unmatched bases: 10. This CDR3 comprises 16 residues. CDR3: CASSEARSSGGRGQFF. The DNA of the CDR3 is TGTGCCAGCAGTGAAGCGAGGTCTAGCGGGGGGCGGGGGCAGTTCTTC.

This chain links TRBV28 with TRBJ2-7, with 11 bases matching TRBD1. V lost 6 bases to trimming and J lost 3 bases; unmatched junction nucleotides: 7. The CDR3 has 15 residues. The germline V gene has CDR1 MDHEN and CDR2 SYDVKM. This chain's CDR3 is CASRAGTGGGYEQYF. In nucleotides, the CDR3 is TGTGCCAGCAGGGCTGGGACAGGGGGAGGCTACGAGCAGTACTTC.

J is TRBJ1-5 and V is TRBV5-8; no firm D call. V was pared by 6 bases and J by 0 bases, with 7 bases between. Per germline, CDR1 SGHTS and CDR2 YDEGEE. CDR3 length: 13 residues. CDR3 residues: CASTFYSNQPQHF. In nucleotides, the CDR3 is TGTGCCAGCACATTTTATAGCAATCAGCCCCAGCATTTT.

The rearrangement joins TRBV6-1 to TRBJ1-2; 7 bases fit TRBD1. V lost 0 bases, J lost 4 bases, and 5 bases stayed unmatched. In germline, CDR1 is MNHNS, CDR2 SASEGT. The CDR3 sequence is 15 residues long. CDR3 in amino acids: CASSEAAGGPYGYTF. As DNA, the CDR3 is TGTGCCAGCAGTGAAGCCGCAGGGGGGCCCTATGGCTACACCTTC.